The 26 T cell receptor beta chains below come from one sample, sequenced in a study of STAT3 mutations in large granular lymphocyte leukemia. Study-wide findings and caveats: In T-cell large granular lymphocyte leukemia, about half of patients showed multiple immunodominant subclonotypes.

Their antigens are not known. Profiled with immunoSEQ multiplex PCR; TCRdb holds only in-frame clones, not every one. This sample yields approximately 1,100 clones, of which 30% to 40% are seen a single time; 35% belongs to the top ten. The specimen was PBMCs. These receptors all come from a human donor with T large granular lymphocyte leukemia. Some clones in this sample may be carry-over from other donors' samples.

The chain carries TRBV12-5 and TRBJ1-2; D gene uncertain. In germline, CDR1 is LGHNT, CDR2 FRNRAP. Between the trimmed V and J ends, which lost 2 bases and 3 bases, there was a span of 7 bases. The CDR3 extends over 13 amino acids. The CDR3 spells CASGLQTDYGYTF. CDR3 DNA: TGTGCTAGTGGTTTGCAGACTGACTATGGCTACACCTTC. The full variable domain, with the rest looked up from reference TRBV12-5 and TRBJ1-2, is DARVTQTPRHKVTEMGQEVTMRCQPILGHNTVFWYRQTMMQGLELLAYFRNRAPLDDSGMPKDRFSAEMPDATLATLKIQPSEPRDSAVYFCASGLQTDYGYTFGSGTRLTVV.

This chain connects TRBV5-1 to TRBJ1-1; D might be TRBD1 (5 bases). Germline V CDR1 and CDR2: SGHRS, YFSETQ. Trimming took off 1 base at V and 5 bases at J, with 15 bases between the two ends. The CDR3 consists of 15 residues. CDR3 amino acids: CASSLQVAGGTEAFF. The CDR3 DNA sequence: TGCGCCAGCAGCTTGCAAGTCGCCGGGGGTACTGAAGCTTTCTTT.

This clone came up a few times. The chain joins TRBV14 to TRBJ2-3, with 7 bases fitting TRBD1. The CDR3 totals 11 residues. Germline lookup yields CDR1 SGHDN and CDR2 FVKESK. V lost 8 bases, J lost 4 bases, and 0 bases stayed unmatched. DNA of the CDR3: TGTGCCAGCGGGACAGCAGATACGCAGTATTTT. Its translation is CASGTADTQYF.

The chain couples TRBV9 to TRBJ1-1; tentative D call: TRBD1 (6 bases). V gave up 1 base and J gave up 4 bases, with 11 bases separating them. This CDR3 region has 14 residues. From germline, CDR1 is SGDLS and CDR2 YYNGEE. DNA of the CDR3: TGTGCCAGCAGCGTACTACCCAGGGGCACTGAAGCTTTCTTT. This translates into CASSVLPRGTEAFF.

The chain joins TRBV29-1 to TRBJ2-4, with D hard to call. This CDR3 contains 14 residues. Trimming cost V 1 base and J 0 bases, with 7 bases left between them. Germline CDR1 SQVTM, CDR2 ANQGSEA. The CDR3 region is CSVEGELAKNIQYF. The CDR3 DNA reads TGCAGCGTTGAAGGGGAATTAGCCAAAAACATTCAGTACTTC. Supplemented by reference TRBV29-1 and TRBJ2-4, the full variable domain reads SAVISQKPSRDICQRGTSLTIQCQVDSQVTMMFWYRQQPGQSLTLIATANQGSEATYESGFVIDKFPISRPNLTFSTLTVSNMSPEDSSIYLCSVEGELAKNIQYFGAGTRLSVL.

This chain connects TRBV30 to TRBJ1-2, with a weak D call TRBD1 (5 bases). The CDR3 is 15 amino acids. Germline V gene sequence: CDR1 GTSNPN, CDR2 SVGIG (reference sequence). V lost 2 bases to trimming and J lost 8 bases, with 21 bases between them. This CDR3 reads CAWSPYPRDSRGYTF. CDR3 sequence (DNA): TGTGCCTGGAGTCCGTATCCCCGGGACTCCAGGGGCTACACCTTC.

This clone has only a few counts. The CDR3 DNA is TGTGCCAGCAGTAGCGGGAGCGGGGACGAGCAGTACTTC. This codes for CASSSGSGDEQYF. V is TRBV7-9 and J is TRBJ2-7; 9 bases match TRBD2. Per germline, CDR1 SEHNR and CDR2 FQNEAQ (reference sequence). The CDR3 has 13 residues. The trim removed 6 bases at V and 5 bases at J, leaving 5 bases unmatched. The full variable domain, in which reference TRBV7-9 and TRBJ2-7 provide the parts outside the CDR3, is DTGVSQNPRHKITKRGQNVTFRCDPISEHNRLYWYRQTLGQGPEFLTYFQNEAQLEKSRLLSDRFSAERPKGSFSTLEIQRTEQGDSAMYLCASSSGSGDEQYFGPGTRLTVT.

The chain joins TRBV10-2 to TRBJ1-6; D is possibly TRBD1 (5 bases). This CDR3 spans 15 amino acids. The V gene's germline CDR1 is WSHSY and CDR2 SAAADI. V was clipped by 5 bases and J by 5 bases, with 13 bases between them. The CDR3 reads CASSRQGVDNSPLHF. CDR3 nucleotide sequence: TGCGCCAGCAGTCGCCAGGGAGTGGATAATTCACCCCTCCACTTT.

This clone has just one count. Here the CDR3 DNA reads TGCGCCAGCAGCCAAGGTCACGAGCAGTTCTTC. It codes for CASSQGHEQFF. V gene TRBV4-3 combines with J gene TRBJ2-1; no definite D call. The germline V gene has CDR1 LGHNA and CDR2 YSLEER. Deletions cut 1 base from V and 10 bases from J, with 5 bases between. The CDR3 loop spans 11 amino acids.

The chain carries TRBV4-3 and TRBJ1-2; D remains ambiguous. Trimming left V 0 bases short and J 4 bases short, with 18 bases between. Germline CDR1 is LGHNA and CDR2 is YSLEER. The length of the CDR3 is 17 residues. CDR3 protein: CASSQDYPRTAIYGYTF. The DNA for the CDR3 is TGCGCCAGCAGCCAAGATTACCCCCGGACGGCCATCTATGGCTACACCTTC.

This clone was observed a handful of times. V and J are TRBV4-1 and TRBJ1-6; tentative D call: TRBD1 (5 bases). The V gene's germline CDR1 is MGHRA and CDR2 YSYEKL. The CDR3 length is 17 residues. V was trimmed by 2 bases and J by 5 bases, leaving 16 bases between them. This CDR3 is CASSQPGASADNSPLHF. The CDR3 bases are TGCGCCAGCAGCCAACCCGGGGCCAGCGCCGATAATTCACCCCTCCACTTT.

The chain is built from TRBV5-1 and TRBJ1-2; D uncertain. V shed 1 base and J shed 0 bases, with 4 bases lying between them. Looked up from germline, CDR1 is SGHRS and CDR2 is YFSETQ. CDR3 length equals 13 residues. Here the CDR3 DNA reads TGCGCCAGCAGCTTGCGTTCTAACTATGGCTACACCTTC. It is translated as CASSLRSNYGYTF.

This chain links TRBV5-4 with TRBJ2-3, with 9 positions matching TRBD2. The CDR3 is made up of 19 amino acids. The V gene's germline CDR1 is SGHNT and CDR2 YYREEE (reference sequence). Losses at the gene ends were 1 base for V and 1 base for J; bases not matched to a gene: 13. The CDR3 region is CASSLSGVSGSIRTDTQYF. CDR3 bases: TGTGCCAGCAGCTTGTCGGGGGTTAGCGGGAGTATTCGCACAGATACGCAGTATTTT.

This rearrangement joins TRBV18 to TRBJ1-3; the D gene is possibly TRBD1 (5 bases). Germline CDR1 and CDR2: KGHSH and LQKENI. V dropped 2 bases and J dropped 4 bases, with 15 bases sitting between them. The CDR3 covers 16 residues. The CDR3 DNA is TGTGCCAGCTCACCAATCGGTGGGGCTCTGGGAAACACCATATATTTT. Translated, it gives CASSPIGGALGNTIYF.

The rearrangement joins TRBV4-3 to TRBJ1-5; no firm D call. CDR1 is LGHNA and CDR2 is YSLEER in the germline V gene. This CDR3 spans 13 amino acids. Trimming took off 0 bases at V and 5 bases at J, with 5 bases between the two ends. CDR3 amino acids: CASSQDRDQPQHF. DNA for the CDR3: TGCGCCAGCAGCCAAGATAGGGATCAGCCCCAGCATTTT.

In its sample, this clone ranks as large (0.1 to 1%). The V call is TRBV28, the J call TRBJ1-5; 7 nucleotides agree with TRBD1. The CDR3 length is 17 residues. The trim removed 6 bases at V and 0 bases at J, leaving 11 bases unmatched. The V gene's germline CDR1 is MDHEN and CDR2 SYDVKM. The CDR3 here is CASSGRQGYVSNQPQHF. In DNA, the CDR3 is TGTGCCAGCAGCGGTCGACAGGGATACGTTAGCAATCAGCCCCAGCATTTT.

This chain links TRBV27 with TRBJ2-7; 10 bases map to TRBD2. This CDR3 spans 15 amino acids. Germline CDR1 is MNHEY and CDR2 is SMNVEV (reference sequence). V was pared by 5 bases and J by 4 bases, with 8 bases of the junction left unmatched. The CDR3 sequence: CASSPGLAAIYEQYF. The CDR3 nucleotides are TGTGCCAGCAGTCCCGGACTAGCGGCGATATACGAGCAGTACTTC.

The genes are TRBV30 and TRBJ2-1; D gene ambiguous. The CDR3 has 15 amino acids. Germline values: CDR1 GTSNPN, CDR2 SVGIG (reference sequence). V lost 3 bases, J lost 0 bases, and 12 bases lay in between. CDR3 sequence: CAWSPYLSSYNEQFF. Written as DNA, the CDR3 is TGTGCCTGGAGCCCCTACTTGAGCTCCTACAATGAGCAGTTCTTC.

This clone appeared a few times. The chain links TRBV5-4 to TRBJ2-7, with 8 bases that match TRBD2. The CDR3 loop spans 13 amino acids. Per germline, CDR1 SGHNT and CDR2 YYREEE (reference sequence). The ends lost 4 bases at V and 3 bases at J; junction bases unmatched: 3. CDR3 DNA sequence: TGTGCCAGCAGCCAGAGCGGGAGCTACGAGCAGTACTTC. Translation: CASSQSGSYEQYF.

V usage is TRBV30 and J usage is TRBJ1-1, with a tentative D call TRBD1 (6 bases). V was pared by 0 bases and J by 5 bases, with 13 bases between. Germline-derived CDR1 and CDR2 are GTSNPN and SVGIG (reference sequence). The CDR3 consists of 14 residues. CDR3 sequence reads: CAWSVRGRETEAFF. For the CDR3, the DNA is TGTGCCTGGAGTGTTAGGGGGAGAGAAACTGAAGCTTTCTTT.

This clone was seen a single time. CDR3 nucleotides: TGTGCCAGCGGGCAGGGGGATCAGCCCCAGCATTTT. Residues: CASGQGDQPQHF. V usage is TRBV7-9 and J usage is TRBJ1-5, with 7 bases aligning to TRBD1. V lost 8 bases to trimming and J lost 5 bases; unmatched junction nucleotides: 3. Germline CDR1 and CDR2: SEHNR and FQNEAQ (reference sequence). The CDR3 contains 12 residues.

The rearrangement links TRBV28 to TRBJ2-7, with D possibly matching TRBD2 (7 bases). CDR3 size: 16 residues. CDR1 is MDHEN, CDR2 SYDVKM, per germline. The V gene lost 7 bases and the J gene lost 0 bases, with 19 bases spanning the gap. The CDR3 is CASTPGGGLSSYEQYF. DNA of the CDR3: TGTGCCAGCACCCCGGGGGGCGGGTTGAGCTCCTACGAGCAGTACTTC. The variable domain in full, with the rest retrieved from reference TRBV28 and TRBJ2-7, is DVKVTQSSRYLVKRTGEKVFLECVQDMDHENMFWYRQDPGLGLRLIYFSYDVKMKEKGDIPEGYSVSREKKERFSLILESASTNQTSMYLCASTPGGGLSSYEQYFGPGTRLTVT.

In DNA, the CDR3 is TGCGCCAGCAGCTTGGGGTGGGACTTCGGGTACGAGCAGTACTTC. This translates into CASSLGWDFGYEQYF. V gene TRBV4-3 combines with J gene TRBJ2-7; D may be TRBD2 (6 bases). The CDR3 is made up of 15 amino acids. In germline, CDR1 is LGHNA, CDR2 YSLEER. Trimming shortened V by 5 bases and J by 4 bases, and 18 bases separated the two germline ends.

The chain combines TRBV7-9 with TRBJ2-3, with D unresolved. This CDR3 region has 11 residues. Trimming removed 10 bases from V and 5 bases from J, with 10 bases in between. CDR1 and CDR2 (germline): SEHNR, FQNEAQ (reference sequence). The chain's CDR3 is CATQGQDTQYF. For the CDR3, the DNA is TGTGCCACCCAAGGGCAAGATACGCAGTATTTT.

This chain uses TRBV7-2 with TRBJ2-7; 8 bases line up with TRBD2. This CDR3 is 16 amino acids long. Germline assignment: CDR1 SGHTA and CDR2 FQGNSA. V gave up 4 bases and J gave up 4 bases; unmatched junction bases: 12. The CDR3 nucleotides are TGTGCCAGCAGCTCCCAAACGAGGACTAGCAGTTACGAGCAGTACTTC. Protein sequence: CASSSQTRTSSYEQYF. Together with reference TRBV7-2 and TRBJ2-7, the CDR3 gives the full variable domain: GAGVSQSPSNKVTEKGKDVELRCDPISGHTALYWYRQSLGQGLEFLIYFQGNSAPDKSGLPSDRFSAERTGGSVSTLTIQRTQQEDSAVYLCASSSQTRTSSYEQYFGPGTRLTVT.

This clone was counted between two and nine times. The chain links TRBV6-5 to TRBJ2-7; possible D gene TRBD2, 5 bases. There are 11 residues in the CDR3. Germline V gene sequence: CDR1 MNHEY, CDR2 SVGAGI. Trimming removed 5 bases at V and 7 bases at J, with 9 bases between. The DNA of the CDR3 is TGTGCCAGCAGTCGACGCGGGGAGCAGTACTTC. Translated: CASSRRGEQYF.